This TCR beta chain was captured by sequencing in a study of T cell responses to AZD1222 COVID-19 vaccine. The V gene's germline CDR1 is SGHAT and CDR2 FQNNGV. This CDR3 is built from 15 residues. Trimming shortened V by 5 bases and J by 4 bases, and 18 bases separated the two germline ends. This table comes from immunoSEQ multiplex PCR, and its TCRdb copy is limited to in-frame clones, with some not included. The sample yields tens of thousands of clones, around nine tenths seen once. V and J are TRBV11-2 and TRBJ2-7; unclear D gene. The material sequenced was peripheral blood, taken on day 0 of MenACWY control vaccination. This sequence was found in an adult in good health. Written as DNA, the CDR3 is TGTGCCAGCAGCACCAGTGGGATCAGCTCATACGAGCAGTACTTC. Its protein product is CASSTSGISSYEQYF.